This TCR beta chain was sequenced for a study of blood T cell repertoires in COVID-19. About the research overall: Sources were T cells, B-cell-depleted T cells, or PBMCs; the material itself was cDNA or gDNA.

The germline V gene has CDR1 MNHEY and CDR2 SMNVEV (reference sequence). The CDR3 consists of 13 residues. V was clipped by 4 bases and J by 0 bases, with 6 bases between them. Data came from immunoSEQ multiplex PCR; TCRdb stores just in-frame clones and leaves some out. The sample includes about 280,000 clones, approximately 85% of them seen just once. This receptor was obtained from a woman in her sixties or seventies with acute or convalescent COVID-19. Specimen: peripheral blood. The rearrangement joins TRBV27 to TRBJ1-2, with a weak D call TRBD1 (5 bases). DNA for the CDR3: TGTGCCAGCAGTTGGGGGGCTAACTATGGCTACACCTTC. Its protein product is CASSWGANYGYTF.